This T cell receptor beta chain is from a study (dated by TCRdb to 2014 to 2015). In the study overall: The study examined whether tumor-infiltrating Tregs in breast cancer are drawn from blood Tregs or arise in situ by conversion from other CD4+ T cell subsets. Overall results and qualifications from the work: The TCR gene usage of tumor memory CD4+ T cells clustered together with blood and lymph node memory CD4+ cells and with lymph node naive CD4+ cells. Rather than covering whole repertoires, validation in the larger cohort was restricted to a single TCR beta V-J rearrangement. The greatest overlap of tumor-infiltrating Treg TCR alpha and beta sequences was observed with tumor naive CD4+ T cells, followed by blood naive CD4+ T cells.

As to this clonotype: Its binding antigen is unknown. A much larger clone differs from this one at a single base, so this may be a read error.

Tregs were isolated as CD4+CD25+CD127-/low cells. Tregs, naive and memory CD4+ T cells from tumor, blood and ipsilateral draining lymph nodes of a handful of breast cancer patients underwent full-length TCR alpha and beta sequencing. Tumor tissue and lymph nodes obtained from ipsilateral axillary dissection were perfused with PBS, minced and then digested with collagenase I and hyaluronidase. Ficoll density gradient centrifugation was used to isolate mononuclear cells from either lymph nodes or roughly 50 ml of peripheral blood. A purity exceeding 90% was confirmed by FACS for the sorted cell populations. Amplification of full-length TCR variable regions was done by 5' RACE PCR using constant-region reverse primers, and this step was followed by semi-nested PCR with Nested Universal Primer A. The ReliaPrep RNA Cell Miniprep System was used to extract total RNA, which was then reverse transcribed into 5'RACE-ready cDNA with the SMARTer RACE 5'/3' Kit. Multiplex adaptors were used to barcode full-length TCR alpha and beta libraries, and the barcoded libraries were sequenced on an Illumina MiSeq. In the original analysis: Sequencing data were pooled across the five patients for each of nine subset-tissue groups and compared by unsupervised clustering of TCR gene usage. The Morisita-Horn index, with shared sequences weighted by their contribution to each repertoire, was used to calculate repertoire similarity. TCRdb applied fastp at Q25 and MiXCR to the public reads, then kept only in-frame beta chains. Rows matching on CDR3 protein sequence are summarized as one entry with the most common DNA and genes. The V and J calls and clone size are TCRdb's, not the authors'. Across this sample there are around 10,000 distinct CDR3 sequences, with over 25% seen only once. The ten largest account for under 3% of the sample.

CDR1 and CDR2 are read off the germline V gene as SQVTM and ANQGSEA. The CDR3 starts with the cysteine, ends with the phenylalanine, and has 11 residues. The retained sequence is limited to the CDR3, 33 bases, with the frame set at the first base. At the junction V is shortened by 7 bases and J by 2 bases, with 9 bases in between. Sequencing input: Tregs sorted from a lymph node. This clonotype was sampled from a female donor with breast cancer. The receptor chain draws on TRBV29-1 and TRBJ2-7, with the D call tentatively TRBD1 or TRBD2, each fitting 5 bases. The DNA is as follows: TGCAGCGGGGGGTCTCCCTACGAGCAGTACTTC. It specifies CSGGSPYEQYF.